Following are 21 T cell receptor beta chains from one sample sequenced in a study of cytomegalovirus exposure and HLA in healthy donors. Amplification used 60 Vbeta primers and 13 Jbeta primers. This table comes from immunoSEQ multiplex PCR, and its TCRdb copy is limited to in-frame clones, with some not included. The table lists around 100,000 clones, 84% of them singletons, with 0.9% to 1.5% in the top ten. The sample consisted of PBMCs. The receptor set was obtained from a woman younger than 30 in good health and CMV-seronegative.

The chain combines TRBV19 with TRBJ1-1, with 8 positions matching TRBD1. Germline V gives CDR1 LNHDA, CDR2 SQIVND (reference sequence). V was clipped by 1 base and J by 10 bases; unmatched bases: 5. This CDR3 region has 13 residues. Here the CDR3 reads CASSIAQGARAFF. CDR3 in DNA: TGTGCCAGTAGTATAGCTCAGGGGGCGCGAGCTTTCTTT.

The chain joins TRBV30 to TRBJ1-1, with TRBD1 identical over 7 bases. The CDR3 loop spans 13 amino acids. Germline assignment: CDR1 GTSNPN and CDR2 SVGIG (reference sequence). Unmatched junction bases numbered 5, after V lost 4 bases and J lost 3 bases. CDR3 nucleotide sequence: TGTGCCTGGAACAGGGGTTTAGACACTGAAGCTTTCTTT. Its protein product is CAWNRGLDTEAFF.

This chain links TRBV27 with TRBJ2-7; D possibly corresponds to TRBD1 (5 bases). Trimming shortened V by 3 bases and J by 2 bases, and 11 bases separated the two germline ends. The germline gives CDR1 MNHEY, CDR2 SMNVEV (reference sequence). The CDR3 has 14 residues. CDR3 protein: CASSFLGDPYEQYF. For the CDR3, the DNA is TGTGCCAGCAGTTTCTTAGGGGATCCCTACGAGCAGTACTTC.

Remarks on this clone: The junction and the germline gene differ at one end; a read error may be behind it. The CDR3 coding sequence is TGTTCCAGCAGCTTAGTAGTCAACGGGGGTCGCAATCAGCCCCAGCATTTT. Translated: CSSSLVVNGGRNQPQHF. The chain combines TRBV7-9 with TRBJ1-5; D is perhaps TRBD1 (5 bases). The CDR3 consists of 17 residues. CDR1 SEHNR and CDR2 FQNEAQ come from the germline V gene (reference sequence).

This sequence joins TRBV5-4 and TRBJ1-1; D not resolved. With 2 bases removed from V and 0 bases from J, the gap between germline ends came to 2 bases. Germline CDR1 is SGHNT and CDR2 is YYREEE (reference sequence). This CDR3 spans 12 amino acids. CDR3 sequence reads: CASSFMNTEAFF. The CDR3 DNA is TGTGCCAGCAGCTTTATGAACACTGAAGCTTTCTTT.

The chain recombines TRBV7-8 with TRBJ1-2; a possible D gene is TRBD1 (5 bases). Germline V gene sequence: CDR1 SGHVS, CDR2 FQNEAQ. This CDR3 comprises 13 residues. Trimming removed 6 bases at V and 3 bases at J, with 11 bases between. Written as DNA, the CDR3 is TGTGCCAGCAGTAAGACAGACCACTATGGCTACACCTTC. It codes for CASSKTDHYGYTF.

V and J are TRBV6-5 and TRBJ1-3, with D tentatively TRBD1 (5 bases). The germline CDR1 and CDR2 sequences are MNHEY and SVGAGI. The CDR3 is made up of 16 amino acids. V was shortened by 0 bases and J by 4 bases, with 13 bases between the two germline ends. In nucleotides, the CDR3 is TGTGCCAGCAGTTACTCAGGACAAGACGTGGGAAACACCATATATTTT. Translating gives CASSYSGQDVGNTIYF.

This rearrangement joins TRBV7-9 to TRBJ2-1, with D possibly TRBD2 on 5 matching bases. Germline V lookup: CDR1 SEHNR, CDR2 FQNEAQ (reference sequence). CDR3 size: 11 residues. With 5 bases removed from V and 10 bases from J, the gap between germline ends came to 9 bases. This CDR3 reads CASSPGWEQFF. CDR3 bases: TGTGCCAGCAGCCCGGGGTGGGAGCAGTTCTTC.

The chain has TRBV6-6 and TRBJ1-4; D unresolved. V was trimmed by 0 bases and J by 5 bases, leaving 10 bases between them. The CDR3 has 15 residues. The germline V gene has CDR1 MNHNY and CDR2 SVGAGI (reference sequence). The CDR3 nucleotides read TGTGCCAGCAGTTACTCGACACGGATAAATGAAAAACTGTTTTTT. Its protein is CASSYSTRINEKLFF.

The V and J genes are TRBV28 and TRBJ1-1; TRBD1 matches 11 bases. CDR1 is MDHEN, CDR2 SYDVKM, per germline. The CDR3 has 16 residues. V lost 0 bases to trimming and J lost 6 bases; unmatched junction nucleotides: 6. CDR3 nucleotides: TGTGCCAGCAGTTTATGGACCGGGACAGGGGGTCCTGAAGCTTTCTTT. Its translation is CASSLWTGTGGPEAFF. Using reference TRBV28 and TRBJ1-1 for the parts outside the CDR3, the full variable domain is DVKVTQSSRYLVKRTGEKVFLECVQDMDHENMFWYRQDPGLGLRLIYFSYDVKMKEKGDIPEGYSVSREKKERFSLILESASTNQTSMYLCASSLWTGTGGPEAFFGQGTRLTVV.

The chain joins TRBV15 to TRBJ2-7; 8 positions match TRBD1. The CDR3 is 16 amino acids. The junction had 9 bases not matched to a gene; V was cut back by 0 bases and J by 5 bases. CDR1 is LNHNV and CDR2 is YYDKDF in the germline V gene (reference sequence). CDR3 in amino acids: CATSRDLLTGVDEQYF. The CDR3, as DNA: TGTGCCACCAGCAGAGATCTACTGACAGGGGTCGACGAGCAGTACTTC.

The sample holds a few counts of this clone. V usage is TRBV21-1 and J usage is TRBJ1-6; the D call in the table, TRBD1, was not verified against the DNA. TRBV21-1 is listed as a pseudogene. CDR3 size: 19 residues. The CDR3 DNA sequence: TGTGCCAGCAGTCGCCGGGGACATTCGAGCCGCGACAATAATTCACCCCTCCACTTT. Its translation is CASSRRGHSSRDNNSPLHF.

The chain is built from TRBV6-1 and TRBJ2-7, with a weak D call TRBD1 (6 bases). This CDR3 contains 14 residues. The V end lost 2 bases, the J end lost 6 bases, and 14 bases lay between the germline ends. Germline V gene data show CDR1 as MNHNS and CDR2 as SASEGT. The CDR3 region is CASSEWGLDGEQYF. The CDR3 nucleotides read TGTGCCAGCAGTGAATGGGGGCTTGACGGCGAGCAGTACTTC.

The gene calls are TRBV6-5 and TRBJ1-1; weak D call: TRBD1 (6 bases). CDR1 is MNHEY and CDR2 is SVGAGI in the germline V gene. Trimming stripped 5 bases from V and 6 bases from J, with 16 bases between. This CDR3 spans 14 amino acids. The CDR3 sequence is CASSEWGQVSEAFF. Written as DNA, the CDR3 is TGTGCCAGCAGTGAATGGGGACAAGTTTCTGAAGCTTTCTTT.

The chain uses TRBV7-9 and TRBJ1-4, with a weak D call TRBD1 (6 bases). The CDR3 runs to 17 residues. CDR1 is SEHNR and CDR2 is FQNEAQ in the germline V gene (reference sequence). Trimming left V 1 base short and J 8 bases short, with 20 bases between. CDR3 in amino acids: CASSLGGLGTVSEKLFF. For the CDR3, the DNA is TGTGCCAGCAGCTTAGGGGGGCTGGGGACGGTTTCCGAAAAACTGTTTTTT.

The chain has TRBV23-1 and TRBJ2-2; 8 bases are a match to TRBD1. TRBV23-1 is an open reading frame, and its role is uncertain. Germline trimming cut 2 bases from V and 6 bases from J; bases unmatched to any gene: 5. CDR3 size: 15 residues. DNA for the CDR3: TGCGCCAGCAGTCAACCCCGACAGGGGCCCGGGGAGCTGTTTTTT. Protein: CASSQPRQGPGELFF.

This chain uses TRBV30 with TRBJ1-3; D is unresolved. CDR1 and CDR2 from the germline V gene are GTSNPN and SVGIG (reference sequence). This CDR3 spans 15 amino acids. Trimming took 1 base from V and 3 from J, leaving 13 bases between them. CDR3 sequence reads: CAWSAALLIGNTIYF. The DNA of the CDR3 is TGTGCCTGGAGTGCCGCACTCCTAATTGGAAACACCATATATTTT.

The chain uses TRBV15 and TRBJ1-6; TRBD1 aligns across 7 bases. The CDR3 extends over 15 amino acids. From germline, CDR1 is LNHNV and CDR2 YYDKDF (reference sequence). The V and J ends lost 1 base and 8 bases, in that order; junction bases with no gene match: 5. The CDR3 bases are TGTGCCACCAGCAGAGCAGACAGGGAGTATTCACCCCTCCACTTT. This gives the protein CATSRADREYSPLHF.

The rearrangement joins TRBV7-8 to TRBJ1-1; D remains unclear. Per germline, CDR1 SGHVS and CDR2 FQNEAQ. The V end was cut by 0 bases, the J end by 3 bases, with 11 bases between. The CDR3 extends over 15 amino acids. In DNA form, the CDR3 reads TGTGCCAGCAGCTTAGCACGCCAGAGGGACACTGAAGCTTTCTTT. It translates to CASSLARQRDTEAFF.

The chain links TRBV5-5 to TRBJ2-5; D unresolved. Trimming stripped 1 base from V and 7 bases from J, with 11 bases between. CDR3 size: 13 residues. The V gene's germline CDR1 is SGHKS and CDR2 YYEKEE (reference sequence). CDR3 loop: CASSLTPPGTQYF. CDR3 coding DNA: TGTGCCAGCAGCTTGACTCCCCCGGGGACCCAGTACTTC.

The rearrangement links TRBV30 to TRBJ1-1, with a possible D match to TRBD1 (6 bases). Germline V gives CDR1 GTSNPN, CDR2 SVGIG (reference sequence). The CDR3 has 12 amino acids. Trimming removed 5 bases from V and 3 bases from J, with 10 bases in between. In nucleotides, the CDR3 is TGTGCCTGGGGGGAGGGGGACACTGAAGCTTTCTTT. Protein: CAWGEGDTEAFF.